This T cell receptor (beta chain) derives from a study of TIL therapy for anti-PD-1-resistant metastatic lung cancer. Study details: Median tumor PD-L1 proportion score was 5% to 7%. Most patients had lung adenocarcinoma.

The immunoSEQ assay was v3. TCRdb keeps only in-frame clones here, not all; method: immunoSEQ multiplex PCR. The table has 7,600 or so clones, around 57% seen once; the top ten hold about 8.3%. Study results and caveats: Compared with baseline intratumoral T cells, expanded TIL cultures were more clonal and less diverse (roughly 6.3% vs 31%).

Specified time point: pre-treatment sample, taken before nivolumab and TIL therapy. Tumor tissue came from excised metastases, mostly pleural nodules or supraclavicular lymph nodes. Stage 4 NSCLC adults joined between October 2017 and January 2020. As for this clone: Its antigen remains unidentified.

V trimming: 6 bases; J trimming: 2 bases; junction bases outside the gene matches: 8. This CDR3 has 16 amino acids. Looked up from germline, CDR1 is SNHLY and CDR2 is FYNNEI. The material was tumor tissue, obtained at baseline. This receptor was taken from a person aged 25 to 80 with non-small cell lung cancer. The chain has TRBV2 and TRBJ1-5, with 9 bases fitting TRBD1. The CDR3 loop is CASRGTGSLRNQPQHF. The CDR3 bases are TGTGCCAGCAGGGGGACAGGGAGCCTGCGCAATCAGCCCCAGCATTTT.